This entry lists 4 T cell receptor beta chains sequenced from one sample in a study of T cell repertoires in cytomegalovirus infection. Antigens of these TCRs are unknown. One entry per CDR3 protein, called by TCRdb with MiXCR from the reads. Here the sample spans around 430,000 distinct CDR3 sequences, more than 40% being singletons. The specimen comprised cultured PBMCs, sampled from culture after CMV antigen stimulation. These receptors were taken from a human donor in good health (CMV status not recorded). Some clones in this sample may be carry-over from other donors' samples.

The CDR3 DNA follows: TGTGCCAGCAGCTCGGATCACTATGGCTACACCTTC. Residues: CASSSDHYGYTF. V usage is TRBV7-3 and J usage is TRBJ1-2, with no clear D. V lost 4 bases, J lost 3 bases, and 6 bases lay in between. The CDR3 contains 12 residues. CDR1 is SGHTA, CDR2 FQGTGA, per germline.

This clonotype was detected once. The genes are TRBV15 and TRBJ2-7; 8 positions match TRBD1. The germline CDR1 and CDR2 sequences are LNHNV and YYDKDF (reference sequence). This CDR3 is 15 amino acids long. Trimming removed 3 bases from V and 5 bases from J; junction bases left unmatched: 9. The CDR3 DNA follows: TGTGCCACCAGCAGCCTGGAGACAGGGGTGGACGAGCAGTACTTC. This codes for CATSSLETGVDEQYF.

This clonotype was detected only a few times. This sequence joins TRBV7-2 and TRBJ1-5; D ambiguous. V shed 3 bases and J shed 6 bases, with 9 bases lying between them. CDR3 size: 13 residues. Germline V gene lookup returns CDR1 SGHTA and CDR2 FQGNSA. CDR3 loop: CASSLQEGQPQHF. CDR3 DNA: TGTGCCAGCAGCTTGCAGGAGGGTCAGCCCCAGCATTTT.

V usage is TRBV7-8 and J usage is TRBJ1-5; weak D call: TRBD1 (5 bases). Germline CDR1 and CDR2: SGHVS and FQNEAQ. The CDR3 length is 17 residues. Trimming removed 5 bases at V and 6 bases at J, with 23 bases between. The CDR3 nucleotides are TGTGCCAGCAGCACACCCGGGGCCCGAGGTGGCCGTCAGCCCCAGCATTTT. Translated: CASSTPGARGGRQPQHF. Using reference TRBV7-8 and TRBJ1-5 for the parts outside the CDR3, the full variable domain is GAGVSQSPRYKVAKRGQDVALRCDPISGHVSLFWYQQALGQGPEFLTYFQNEAQLDKSGLPSDRFFAERPEGSVSTLKIQRTQQEDSAVYLCASSTPGARGGRQPQHFGDGTRLSIL.